The 19 T cell receptor beta chains given below trace back to one sample, sequenced in a study of somatic mutations in cytotoxic T cells in rheumatoid arthritis. Some clones are missing from TCRdb's copy, which holds only in-frame ones; the method was immunoSEQ multiplex PCR. The sample consists of about 19,000 clones, around 84% of them appearing once. What was sequenced was CD8+ T cells sorted from blood. The receptors originated from a middle-aged woman with rheumatoid arthritis.

This chain uses TRBV11-2 with TRBJ2-1; 9 nucleotides align to TRBD2. Germline V gene data show CDR1 as SGHAT and CDR2 as FQNNGV. The CDR3 is 15 amino acids. Trimming cost V 0 bases and J 8 bases; bases outside gene matches: 5. In DNA form, the CDR3 reads TGTGCCAGCAGCTTAGATGCGGGAGGGAGGGATGAGCAGTTCTTC. It specifies CASSLDAGGRDEQFF.

The chain joins TRBV27 to TRBJ2-7; TRBD1 matches 7 bases. The CDR3 consists of 15 residues. Germline CDR1 and CDR2: MNHEY and SMNVEV (reference sequence). V shed 2 bases and J 2 bases; nucleotides not matched to a gene: 6. CDR3 region: CASSLDRARTYEQYF. CDR3 coding DNA: TGTGCCAGCAGTTTAGACAGGGCGAGAACCTACGAGCAGTACTTC.

This clone was counted a single time. This chain links TRBV6-1 with TRBJ2-5; 9 bases are shared with TRBD2. Germline V gives CDR1 MNHNS, CDR2 SASEGT. This CDR3 contains 14 residues. Losses at the gene ends were 6 bases for V and 9 bases for J; bases not matched to a gene: 11. This CDR3 reads CASSGMGAGGSQYF. The CDR3 DNA sequence: TGTGCCAGCAGCGGCATGGGGGCGGGAGGGTCCCAGTACTTC.

The V call is TRBV30, the J call TRBJ1-2; a possible D gene is TRBD1 (6 bases). V lost 3 bases, J lost 8 bases, and 16 bases lay in between. From germline, CDR1 is GTSNPN and CDR2 SVGIG (reference sequence). This CDR3 is built from 13 residues. The CDR3: CAWRGTGRGGYTF. The CDR3 DNA reads TGTGCCTGGAGGGGTACAGGGCGAGGGGGCTACACCTTC. The whole variable domain, filled in from reference TRBV30 and TRBJ1-2, reads SQTIHQWPATLVQPVGSPLSLECTVEGTSNPNLYWYRQAAGRGLQLLFYSVGIGQISSEVPQNLSASRPQDRQFILSSKKLLLSDSGFYLCAWRGTGRGGYTFGSGTRLTVV.

This chain connects TRBV2 to TRBJ1-4, with D hard to call. This CDR3 spans 11 amino acids. V gave up 8 bases and J gave up 3 bases, with 4 bases separating them. Germline V gene data show CDR1 as SNHLY and CDR2 as FYNNEI. CDR3 region: CASLSNEKLFF. The DNA of the CDR3 is TGTGCCAGCCTCTCTAATGAAAAACTGTTTTTT. The full variable domain, in which reference TRBV2 and TRBJ1-4 provide the parts outside the CDR3, is EPEVTQTPSHQVTQMGQEVILRCVPISNHLYFYWYRQILGQKVEFLVSFYNNEISEKSEIFDDQFSVERPDGSNFTLKIRSTKLEDSAMYFCASLSNEKLFFGSGTQLSVL.

The chain has TRBV7-9 and TRBJ1-3; 7 positions agree with TRBD1. Germline V gene lookup returns CDR1 SEHNR and CDR2 FQNEAQ (reference sequence). Trimming at V came to 5 bases and at J to 2 bases, leaving 3 bases not matched to a gene. The CDR3 is 14 amino acids. The CDR3 region is CASSPTGAGNTIYF. The CDR3 DNA sequence: TGTGCCAGCAGCCCTACAGGGGCTGGAAACACCATATATTTT.

CDR3 DNA: TGTGCCAGCAGTGTCCAGGGGGTGTATCGAACCTACGAGCAGTACTTC. Amino acids: CASSVQGVYRTYEQYF. This chain links TRBV6-1 with TRBJ2-7; 7 bases are a match to TRBD1. The CDR3 totals 16 residues. Germline CDR1 is MNHNS and CDR2 is SASEGT. Trimming at V came to 4 bases and at J to 2 bases, leaving 11 bases not matched to a gene.

The rearrangement links TRBV7-9 to TRBJ2-2; the match to TRBD2 covers 11 bases. Losses at the gene ends were 5 bases for V and 4 bases for J; bases not matched to a gene: 6. In germline, CDR1 is SEHNR, CDR2 FQNEAQ (reference sequence). This CDR3 is 16 amino acids long. The DNA for the CDR3 is TGTGCCAGCAGCCAAACTAGCGGGAGTATCACCGGGGAGCTGTTTTTT. Residues: CASSQTSGSITGELFF.

The chain has TRBV2 and TRBJ2-1; 8 bases agree with TRBD2. The germline CDR1 and CDR2 sequences are SNHLY and FYNNEI. The CDR3 runs 15 residues. The trim removed 5 bases at V and 2 bases at J, leaving 5 bases unmatched. The CDR3 bases are TGTGCCAGCAGTACATCGGGGGGGGCCTACAATGAGCAGTTCTTC. Its protein product is CASSTSGGAYNEQFF. Full variable domain (missing parts from reference TRBV2 and TRBJ2-1): EPEVTQTPSHQVTQMGQEVILRCVPISNHLYFYWYRQILGQKVEFLVSFYNNEISEKSEIFDDQFSVERPDGSNFTLKIRSTKLEDSAMYFCASSTSGGAYNEQFFGPGTRLTVL.

The genes are TRBV19 and TRBJ1-1; TRBD1 is a possible D gene (6 bases). This CDR3 is 12 amino acids long. Trimming took off 6 bases at V and 7 bases at J, with 12 bases between the two ends. CDR1 is LNHDA, CDR2 SQIVND, per germline (reference sequence). DNA of the CDR3: TGTGCCAGTAGAAGGGACATCGATGAAGCTTTCTTT. Its translation: CASRRDIDEAFF.

This chain connects TRBV2 to TRBJ2-5; 9 positions match TRBD1. Germline CDR1 reads SNHLY; CDR2 reads FYNNEI. V trimming: 6 bases; J trimming: 4 bases; junction bases outside the gene matches: 12. This CDR3 has 16 amino acids. DNA for the CDR3: TGTGCCAGCAGGCCGCTGGGACAGGGTGACGCAGAGACCCAGTACTTC. Translated, it gives CASRPLGQGDAETQYF.

This sequence joins TRBV4-1 and TRBJ2-7, with D tentatively TRBD2 (6 bases). V gave up 1 base and J gave up 5 bases, with 15 bases separating them. The CDR3 has 15 amino acids. Looked up from germline, CDR1 is MGHRA and CDR2 is YSYEKL. CDR3 in DNA: TGCGCCAGCAGCCAAGGGCGGGGATTGGACGACGAGCAGTACTTC. This sequence encodes CASSQGRGLDDEQYF.

By share, this clone counts as medium-sized. Relative to the germline gene, one junction end is altered; a read error may explain this. The rearrangement joins TRBV2 to TRBJ2-7; maybe TRBD1 (6 bases). Germline CDR1 SNHLY, CDR2 FYNNEI. CDR3 length: 13 amino acids. The CDR3 DNA reads TGTGCCAGCAGTGAAGAGGCCGACAGGTACAGAGGCTTC. Its protein is CASSEEADRYRGF.

This chain connects TRBV4-1 to TRBJ2-7; 9 nucleotides align to TRBD1. Germline CDR1 MGHRA, CDR2 YSYEKL. This CDR3 contains 14 residues. Germline trimming cut 4 bases from V and 6 bases from J; bases unmatched to any gene: 7. CDR3 in amino acids: CASSPRQGEAEQYF. In DNA, the CDR3 is TGCGCCAGCAGCCCCCGACAGGGGGAGGCCGAGCAGTACTTC.

V and J are TRBV9 and TRBJ2-4; TRBD2 matches 7 bases. This CDR3 region has 16 residues. The J segment lost 7 bases and the V segment lost 0 bases, leaving 10 bases of the junction unmatched. Germline loops: CDR1 SGDLS, CDR2 YYNGEE. The CDR3 reads CASSVGGGVLTNIQYF. In nucleotides, the CDR3 is TGTGCCAGCAGCGTAGGTGGGGGGGTACTTACGAACATTCAGTACTTC.

The gene calls are TRBV5-6 and TRBJ1-2; weak D call: TRBD1 (5 bases). The CDR3 length is 12 residues. Trimming stripped 5 bases from V and 3 bases from J, with 8 bases between. Germline CDR1 SGHDT, CDR2 YYEEEE. CDR3 in amino acids: CASSAGDYGYTF. The CDR3 bases are TGTGCCAGCAGTGCGGGGGACTATGGCTACACCTTC.

The chain recombines TRBV6-4 with TRBJ2-1, with a tentative D call TRBD2 (6 bases). The V gene lost 0 bases and the J gene lost 6 bases, with 18 bases spanning the gap. This CDR3 region has 17 residues. CDR1 MRHNA and CDR2 SNTAGT come from the germline V gene. The CDR3 sequence is CASSDSLAVTLRNEQFF. Written as DNA, the CDR3 is TGTGCCAGCAGTGACTCCTTAGCGGTTACACTACGCAATGAGCAGTTCTTC.

The rearrangement links TRBV11-2 to TRBJ1-1, with D perhaps matching TRBD1 (5 bases). V gave up 3 bases and J gave up 5 bases, with 7 bases separating them. The CDR3 loop spans 12 amino acids. Per the germline V gene, CDR1 is SGHAT and CDR2 is FQNNGV. The CDR3 DNA reads as TGTGCCAGCAGCTTTGGGGGGACTGAAGCTTTCTTT. Translated: CASSFGGTEAFF.

The chain carries TRBV7-6 and TRBJ2-7; 8 bases fit TRBD1. Germline trimming cut 5 bases from V and 5 bases from J; bases unmatched to any gene: 8. This CDR3 has 14 residues. Germline V gene data show CDR1 as SGHVS and CDR2 as FNYEAQ. CDR3 DNA: TGTGCCAGCAGCCAAGGACAGGGTCATGACGAGCAGTACTTC. Its translation is CASSQGQGHDEQYF.